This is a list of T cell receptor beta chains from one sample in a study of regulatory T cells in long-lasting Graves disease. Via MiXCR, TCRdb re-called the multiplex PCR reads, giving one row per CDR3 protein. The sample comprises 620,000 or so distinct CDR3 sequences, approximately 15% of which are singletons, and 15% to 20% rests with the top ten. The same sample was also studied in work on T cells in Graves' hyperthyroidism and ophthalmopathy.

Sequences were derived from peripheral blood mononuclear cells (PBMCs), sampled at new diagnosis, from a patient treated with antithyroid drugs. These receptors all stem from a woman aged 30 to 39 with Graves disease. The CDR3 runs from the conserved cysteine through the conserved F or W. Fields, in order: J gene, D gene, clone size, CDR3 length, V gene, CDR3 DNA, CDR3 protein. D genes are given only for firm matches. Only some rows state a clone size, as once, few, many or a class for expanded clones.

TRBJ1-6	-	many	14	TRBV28	TGTGCCAGCGGCCTTACCGACAGATTATCACCCCTCCACTTT	CASGLTDRLSPLHF
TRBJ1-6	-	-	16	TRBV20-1	TGCAGTGCTAGAGATTGGGGGGGGCACTATAATTCACCCCTCCACTTT	CSARDWGGHYNSPLHF
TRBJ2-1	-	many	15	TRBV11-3	TGTGCCAGCAGCTTAGGGGACACCTCCTACAATGAGCAGTTCTTC	CASSLGDTSYNEQFF
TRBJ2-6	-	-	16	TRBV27	TGTGCCAGCAGCCCCAGGGTAGGGAACGGGGCCAACGTCCTGACTTTC	CASSPRVGNGANVLTF
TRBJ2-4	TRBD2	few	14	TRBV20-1	TGCAGTACCCCACTAGCGCAAGCCAAAAACATTCAGTACTTC	CSTPLAQAKNIQYF
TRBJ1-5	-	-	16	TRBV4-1	TGCGCCAGCAGCCAGGGATGGGAGGCTAGCAATCAGCCCCAGCATTTT	CASSQGWEASNQPQHF
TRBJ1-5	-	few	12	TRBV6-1	TGTGCCAGCAGAACTATACGGCAGCCCCAGCATTTT	CASRTIRQPQHF
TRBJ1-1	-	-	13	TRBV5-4	TGTGCCAGCAATCTTGATGGGAACACTGAAGCTTTCTTT	CASNLDGNTEAFF
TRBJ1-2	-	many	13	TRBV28	TGTGCCAGCAGTTTCTCCCCCCTCTATGGCTACACCTTC	CASSFSPLYGYTF
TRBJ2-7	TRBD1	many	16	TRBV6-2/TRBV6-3	TGTGCCAGCAGTGACTATACAGGGACAGGGAGGAGCGAGCAGTACTTC	CASSDYTGTGRSEQYF
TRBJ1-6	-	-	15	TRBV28	TGTGCCAGCAGTTTGGGCAGGGCCGGTAATTCACCCCTCCACTTT	CASSLGRAGNSPLHF
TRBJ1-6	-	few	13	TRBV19	TGTGCCAGTAGCCCCGGGGAGCGTTCACCCCTCCACTTT	CASSPGERSPLHF
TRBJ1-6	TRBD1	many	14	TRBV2	TGTGCCAGCAGTTCCCGGGACAGTTATTCACCCCTCCACTTT	CASSSRDSYSPLHF
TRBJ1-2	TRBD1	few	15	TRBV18	TGTGCCAGCTCACCAGGTCCAGGGGGCAACTATGGCTACACCTTC	CASSPGPGGNYGYTF
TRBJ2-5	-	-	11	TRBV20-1	TGCAGTGCCCCACTAGCTCCGACCCAGTACTTC	CSAPLAPTQYF
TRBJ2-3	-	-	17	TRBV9	TGTGCCAGCAGCGGCCGACAGGGCGTTGGGAGGACAGATACGCAGTATTTT	CASSGRQGVGRTDTQYF
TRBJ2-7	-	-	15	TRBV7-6	TGTGCCAGCAGCTCGAATTCGAGGCGGGCTTACGAGCAGTACTTC	CASSSNSRRAYEQYF
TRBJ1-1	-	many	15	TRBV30	TGTGCCTGGAGCCGCGGACTGGCTAGAAACACTGAAGCTTTCTTT	CAWSRGLARNTEAFF
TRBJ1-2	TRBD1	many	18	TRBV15	TGTGCCACCAGCAGAGAGGGAGTCCCACGACAGGGCAAATATGGCTACACCTTC	CATSREGVPRQGKYGYTF
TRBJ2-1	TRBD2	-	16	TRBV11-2	TGTGCCAGCAGCCCCCTTGGACTAGCGGGAGGAATTGAGCAGTTCTTC	CASSPLGLAGGIEQFF
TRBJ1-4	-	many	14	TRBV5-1	TGCGCCAGCAGCTTTGACGCACTAAGCGGAAAACTGTTTTTT	CASSFDALSGKLFF
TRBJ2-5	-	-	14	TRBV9	TGTGCCAGCAGCGTAGCGGGGGGCGCAGAGACCCAGTACTTC	CASSVAGGAETQYF
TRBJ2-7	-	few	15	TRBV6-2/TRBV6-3	TGTGCCAGCAGTGAAGGCCAGACGCCGACCCACGAGCAGTACTTC	CASSEGQTPTHEQYF
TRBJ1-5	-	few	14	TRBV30	TGTGCCTGGAGTCTCATGGGGGGCAATCAGCCCCAGCATTTT	CAWSLMGGNQPQHF
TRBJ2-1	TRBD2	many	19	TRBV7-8	TGTGCCAGCAGCCCGAGGCAACTAGCGGGAGGGATCTCCTACAATGAGCAGTTCTTC	CASSPRQLAGGISYNEQFF
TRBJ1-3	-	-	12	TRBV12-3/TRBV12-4	TGTGCCAGCAGTGGATTTGGAAACACCATATATTTT	CASSGFGNTIYF
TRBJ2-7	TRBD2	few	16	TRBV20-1	TGCAGTGCTCCCCGGAAAACTAGCGGCCTCTCCTACGAGCAGTACTTC	CSAPRKTSGLSYEQYF
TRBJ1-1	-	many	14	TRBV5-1	TGCGCCAGCAGCTTGGAGGGATATAACACTGAAGCTTTCTTT	CASSLEGYNTEAFF
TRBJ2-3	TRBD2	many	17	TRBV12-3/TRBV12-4	TGTGCCAGCAGTTTTATCGGGCTAGCGGCATCACGTGGGGCGCAGTATTTT	CASSFIGLAASRGAQYF
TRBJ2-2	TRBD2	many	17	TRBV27	TGTGCCAGCAGTTTCAACGGGGGGGGGCGCGGCACCGGGGAGCTGTTTTTT	CASSFNGGGRGTGELFF
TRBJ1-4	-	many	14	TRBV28	TGTGCCAGCAGTTTAGAGGGCTTAAGTGTAAAACTGTTTTTT	CASSLEGLSVKLFF
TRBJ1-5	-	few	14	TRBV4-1	TGCGCCAGCAGCCCGAAGGACGGTCATCAGCCCCAGCATTTT	CASSPKDGHQPQHF
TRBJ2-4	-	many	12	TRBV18	TGTGCCAGCAGCCCGGATGGGAACATTCAGTACTTC	CASSPDGNIQYF
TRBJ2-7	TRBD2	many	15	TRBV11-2	TGTGCCAGCAGGCGGAGTAGCGGGAGTGCCTACGAGCAGTACTTC	CASRRSSGSAYEQYF
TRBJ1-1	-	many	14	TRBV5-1	TGCGCCAGCAGCCTTAAGACAGATTACACTGAAGCTTTCTTT	CASSLKTDYTEAFF
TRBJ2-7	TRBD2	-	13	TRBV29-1	TGCAGCGTCCGCCCGGGGGGGGTCAGCGAGCAGTACTTC	CSVRPGGVSEQYF
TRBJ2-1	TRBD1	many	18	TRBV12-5	TGTGCTAGTGCACGGGACAGGGTGCGCTTGAGCTCCTACAATGAGCAGTTCTTC	CASARDRVRLSSYNEQFF
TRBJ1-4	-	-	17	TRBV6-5	TGTGCCAGCAGTTACGATTTGTGTGGGGCAACTAATGAAAAACTGTTTTTT	CASSYDLCGATNEKLFF
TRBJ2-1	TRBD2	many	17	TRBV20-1	TGCAGTGCTAGAGATAAGGCTAGCGGGAGTTTCTCCAATGAGCAGTTCTTC	CSARDKASGSFSNEQFF
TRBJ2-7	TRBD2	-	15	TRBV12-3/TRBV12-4	TGTGCCAGCAGGGACCCGCTAGCGGGAGGCGGCGAGCAGTACTTC	CASRDPLAGGGEQYF
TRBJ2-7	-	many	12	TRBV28	TGTGCCAGCAGCCGTCGCTCCTACGAGCAGTACTTC	CASSRRSYEQYF
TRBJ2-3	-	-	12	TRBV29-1	TGCAGCGTTGTCCCCCCCGGGACGGCGCAGTATTTT	CSVVPPGTAQYF
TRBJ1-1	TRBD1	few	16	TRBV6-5	TGTGCCAGCAGTTGGGGAGGAACAGGGGCGAACACTGAAGCTTTCTTT	CASSWGGTGANTEAFF
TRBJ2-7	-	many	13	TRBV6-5	TGTGCCAGCAGTTACGAGCTTAACTACGAGCAGTACTTC	CASSYELNYEQYF
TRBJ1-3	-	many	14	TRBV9	TGTGCCAGCAGCGTGGGAGGCACCGGAAACACCATATATTTT	CASSVGGTGNTIYF
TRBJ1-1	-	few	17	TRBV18	TGTGCCAGCTCACCACACAGGGCGATCGAGACGAACACTGAAGCTTTCTTT	CASSPHRAIETNTEAFF
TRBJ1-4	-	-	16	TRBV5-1	TGCGCCAGCAGCTTGGCAGGGGCTGCAACTAATGAAAAACTGTTTTTT	CASSLAGAATNEKLFF
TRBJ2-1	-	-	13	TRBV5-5	TGTGCCAGCGGGCCCCCCACGGGGGATGAGCAGTTCTTC	CASGPPTGDEQFF
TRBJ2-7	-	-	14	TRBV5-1	TGCGCCAGCAGCTCCTACACCCCCCCTGACGAGCAGTACTTC	CASSSYTPPDEQYF
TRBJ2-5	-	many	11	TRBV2	TGTGCCAGCAGGTCAGAAGAGACCCAGTACTTC	CASRSEETQYF
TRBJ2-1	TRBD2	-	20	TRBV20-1	TGCAGTGCTAGAAATCTGGGACTAGCGGGAGCTTTAGGCTCCTACAATGAGCAGTTCTTC	CSARNLGLAGALGSYNEQFF
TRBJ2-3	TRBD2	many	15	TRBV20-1	TGCAGTGCTAGAGATCAGGGAGGGGGCACAGATACGCAGTATTTT	CSARDQGGGTDTQYF
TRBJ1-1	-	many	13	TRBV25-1	TGTGCCAGCAGTTACCACGCCGGGACAGAAGCTTTCTTT	CASSYHAGTEAFF
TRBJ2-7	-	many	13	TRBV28	TGTGCCAGCTTTGATGACCGGTCCTACGAGCAGTACTTC	CASFDDRSYEQYF
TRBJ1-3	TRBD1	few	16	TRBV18	TGTGCCAGCTCAGCCCAAACAGGGGGCTCTGGAAACACCATATATTTT	CASSAQTGGSGNTIYF